This T cell receptor beta chain was found in a study of identical twins. TCRdb ran MiXCR on the 5' RACE reads and lists one entry per CDR3 protein. The sample contains about 340,000 distinct CDR3 sequences, 9% to 15% of which appear only once. The CDR3 contains 16 residues. Germline loops: CDR1 SGHVS, CDR2 FNYEAQ. After removal of 5 bases from V and 8 bases from J, the junction contained 14 bases not matched to a gene. This clonotype was recorded a few times. The antigen is not known. General observations from the study: Out-of-frame beta chain sequences displayed weaker excess sharing between twins.

These records were also assigned to another study, of yellow fever vaccine responses in identical twins.

The V gene is TRBV7-6, the J gene TRBJ2-1; 8 positions agree with TRBD2. The TCR sequence derives from a woman between 18 and 29 years old in good health. Sequenced input: CD8+ T cells sorted from blood. CDR3 in amino acids: CASSTPVAGGGDEQFF. The CDR3 nucleotides read TGTGCCAGCAGCACCCCCGTGGCGGGAGGTGGGGATGAGCAGTTCTTC.